The 23 T cell receptor beta chains reported below all come from one sample, sequenced in a study of shared clonotypes between healthy human individuals (TCRdb year 2020). Library method: the immunoSEQ multiplex PCR assay. The clones in this table, taken by TCRdb from immuneACCESS, are in-frame only. Not every clone is retained; where verified, under half of the shortfall comes from an unresolved V gene, and the cause of the rest is unknown. The sample table shows 1,500,000 or so clones, and 96% are seen once. Of the sample, 1% to 1.5% falls within the top ten clones. The sample comprised naive CD4+ T cells sorted from blood. The sample's cell subset or site label, decoded: CD45RA+ positively selected. These receptors were obtained from a man aged 30-40 years in good health.

The chain employs TRBV15 and TRBJ2-2; TRBD2 matches at 8 bases. The ends lost 8 bases at V and 0 bases at J; junction bases unmatched: 11. From germline, CDR1 is LNHNV and CDR2 YYDKDF (reference sequence). CDR3 size: 17 residues. CDR3 nucleotide sequence: TGTGCCACCTCGGGGGGGAATGCGTTGACGAACACCGGGGAGCTGTTTTTT. Amino acids: CATSGGNALTNTGELFF.

The chain uses TRBV10-3 and TRBJ2-7; 8 bases match TRBD1. V lost 3 bases and J lost 6; bases outside the gene matches: 7. The CDR3 has 14 amino acids. Germline loops: CDR1 ENHRY, CDR2 SYGVKD. The CDR3: CAISEGRGLGEQYF. CDR3 coding DNA: TGTGCCATCAGTGAAGGCAGGGGGCTAGGCGAGCAGTACTTC.

There are a few counts of this clone. The V call is TRBV5-1, the J call TRBJ1-2; 7 bases fit TRBD1. Germline trimming cut 4 bases from V and 6 bases from J; bases unmatched to any gene: 6. The CDR3 sequence is 13 residues long. CDR1 and CDR2 (germline): SGHRS, YFSETQ. In DNA, the CDR3 is TGCGCCAGCAGCCCTGACAGGGAGGATGGCTACACCTTC. Amino acid sequence: CASSPDREDGYTF.

Worth noting for this clone: The same CDR3 is also encoded by other DNA sequences in this sample. V is TRBV2 and J is TRBJ2-5; D is unclear. Germline V CDR1 and CDR2: SNHLY, FYNNEI. This CDR3 has 12 amino acids. The ends were cut back, 8 bases at V and 0 bases at J, with 7 bases in the middle. The CDR3 spells CASSGDQETQYF. CDR3 nucleotide sequence: TGTGCCAGCTCTGGGGACCAAGAGACCCAGTACTTC.

The chain has TRBV10-1 and TRBJ2-2, with D possibly matching TRBD1 (7 bases). CDR1 WNHNN and CDR2 SYGVQD come from the germline V gene (reference sequence). The germline V and J ends were trimmed by 5 bases and 4 bases, with 14 bases remaining between them. The CDR3 is 15 amino acids. CDR3 nucleotides: TGCGCCAGCAGTACCTCCAGGGGGGTCACCGGGGAGCTGTTTTTT. Its protein is CASSTSRGVTGELFF.

V gene TRBV19 combines with J gene TRBJ2-2, with no clear D. This CDR3 region has 12 residues. Trimming left V 8 bases short and J 5 bases short, with 9 bases between. The germline gives CDR1 LNHDA, CDR2 SQIVND (reference sequence). The chain's CDR3 is CASEAVTGELFF. Here the CDR3 DNA reads TGTGCCAGTGAGGCAGTAACCGGGGAGCTGTTTTTT.

This chain links TRBV29-1 with TRBJ2-7, with D perhaps matching TRBD1 (5 bases). The germline V gene encodes CDR1 SQVTM and CDR2 ANQGSEA. The V end was cut by 7 bases, the J end by 5 bases, with 15 bases between. CDR3 length: 12 residues. This chain's CDR3 is CSAKGFPHEQYF. In DNA, the CDR3 is TGCAGCGCTAAGGGGTTTCCCCACGAGCAGTACTTC.

This clone was counted once. V usage is TRBV5-1 and J usage is TRBJ1-1, with D perhaps matching TRBD1 (5 bases). Germline V gene data show CDR1 as SGHRS and CDR2 as YFSETQ. The CDR3 spans 13 residues. V was shortened by 3 bases and J by 3 bases, with 9 bases between the two germline ends. DNA of the CDR3: TGCGCCAGCAGCTCTTCAGGGTACACTGAAGCTTTCTTT. Encoded protein: CASSSSGYTEAFF.

V gene TRBV28 combines with J gene TRBJ1-2; maybe TRBD1 (5 bases). In germline, CDR1 is MDHEN, CDR2 SYDVKM. V was shortened by 3 bases and J by 4 bases, with 21 bases between the two germline ends. The CDR3 spans 17 residues. The CDR3 nucleotides read TGTGCCAGCAGTTTCTCCTACGACAGTCCCCACTCCTATGGCTACACCTTC. Amino acid sequence: CASSFSYDSPHSYGYTF.

The rearrangement links TRBV6-1 to TRBJ2-3; 7 bases map to TRBD1. Germline loops: CDR1 MNHNS, CDR2 SASEGT. The CDR3 is 17 residues long. Trimming removed 0 bases from V and 4 bases from J; junction bases left unmatched: 10. CDR3 sequence (DNA): TGTGCCAGCAGTGAAGCGACTCGGGACAGCTGGGCAGATACGCAGTATTTT. It translates to CASSEATRDSWADTQYF.

The chain is built from TRBV5-3 and TRBJ2-5; tentatively, D is TRBD1 (5 bases). TRBV5-3 is recorded as an ORF, its role being uncertain. The CDR3 contains 14 residues. Trimming removed 2 bases at V and 5 bases at J, with 13 bases between. The CDR3 loop reads CARSFRQLAETQYF. CDR3 nucleotide sequence: TGTGCCAGAAGCTTTCGACAGTTGGCGGAGACCCAGTACTTC.

As concerns this clone: Other DNA sequences in this sample translate to the same CDR3. This rearrangement joins TRBV18 to TRBJ2-5; 11 bases are shared with TRBD2. V was clipped by 2 bases and J by 4 bases; unmatched bases: 0. The CDR3 has 14 residues. Germline CDR1 and CDR2: KGHSH and LQKENI. The CDR3 region is CASSPTSGGETQYF. The CDR3 DNA sequence: TGTGCCAGCTCACCAACTAGCGGGGGAGAGACCCAGTACTTC.

The J gene is TRBJ1-4, the V gene TRBV5-4; D is unclear. Germline values: CDR1 SGHNT, CDR2 YYREEE (reference sequence). The V gene lost 4 bases and the J gene lost 7 bases, with 17 bases spanning the gap. The CDR3 length is 15 residues. The CDR3 DNA reads TGTGCCAGCAGCGCCGGACCAGGAGGTGGTGAAAAACTGTTTTTT. It translates to CASSAGPGGGEKLFF. The full variable domain, completed using reference TRBV5-4 and TRBJ1-4, is ETGVTQSPTHLIKTRGQQVTLRCSSQSGHNTVSWYQQALGQGPQFIFQYYREEENGRGNFPPRFSGLQFPNYSSELNVNALELDDSALYLCASSAGPGGGEKLFFGSGTQLSVL.

The rearrangement links TRBV6-1 to TRBJ2-7; 7 bases match TRBD1. J gave up 2 bases and V 3 bases, and 7 bases lay outside the gene matches. The CDR3 runs to 15 residues. Per germline, CDR1 MNHNS and CDR2 SASEGT. CDR3 sequence (DNA): TGTGCCAGCAGTGAGCGGACAGGTGCTACCTACGAGCAGTACTTC. Translation gives CASSERTGATYEQYF.

CDR3 sequence: CASSLVPSGRLSARGEQYF. CDR3 DNA sequence: TGTGCCAGCAGCTTAGTTCCTAGCGGGAGGTTAAGTGCAAGGGGGGAGCAGTACTTC. This chain joins TRBV7-2 and TRBJ2-7; 11 bases are shared with TRBD2. This CDR3 has 19 residues. Germline V gene lookup returns CDR1 SGHTA and CDR2 FQGNSA. J was trimmed by 7 bases and V by 1 base; bases with no gene match: 18.

V gene TRBV2 combines with J gene TRBJ1-5; a possible D gene is TRBD1 (5 bases). The germline V gene encodes CDR1 SNHLY and CDR2 FYNNEI. This CDR3 is 14 amino acids long. V lost 4 bases, J lost 0 bases, and 7 bases lay in between. CDR3 sequence (DNA): TGTGCCAGCAGTGTCAGGGATAGCAATCAGCCCCAGCATTTT. Translation: CASSVRDSNQPQHF.

A word on this clone: The same CDR3 also results from other DNA sequences found in this sample. The chain combines TRBV7-2 with TRBJ2-7; D perhaps matches TRBD1 (5 bases). Germline assignment: CDR1 SGHTA and CDR2 FQGNSA. V gave up 2 bases and J gave up 3 bases, with 8 bases separating them. The CDR3 consists of 13 residues. Here the CDR3 DNA reads TGTGCCAGCAGCTTAAGCCAGGGCTACGAGCAGTACTTC. This translates into CASSLSQGYEQYF.

Of note for this clone: This sample also contains other DNA sequences that code for the same CDR3. The chain is built from TRBV4-1 and TRBJ2-5; 11 positions agree with TRBD2. CDR3 length: 15 amino acids. The germline CDR1 and CDR2 sequences are MGHRA and YSYEKL. Germline trimming cut 1 base from V and 4 bases from J; bases unmatched to any gene: 2. The CDR3 DNA reads TGCGCCAGCAGCCAAGTAGGACTAGCGGGAGAGACCCAGTACTTC. Protein product: CASSQVGLAGETQYF.

The rearrangement joins TRBV5-5 to TRBJ2-2; TRBD1 or TRBD2 may be the D gene (5 bases each). The length of the CDR3 is 17 residues. With 4 bases removed from V and 4 bases from J, the gap between germline ends came to 20 bases. Germline V gene lookup returns CDR1 SGHKS and CDR2 YYEKEE (reference sequence). CDR3 coding DNA: TGTGCCAGCAGCCCACATATGGGGGACGAGCGCACCGGGGAGCTGTTTTTT. Translated, it gives CASSPHMGDERTGELFF.

The chain joins TRBV4-2 to TRBJ2-5, with 9 bases that match TRBD2. The ends lost 0 bases at V and 2 bases at J; junction bases unmatched: 4. Germline CDR1 LGHNA, CDR2 YNFKEQ. The CDR3 runs to 16 residues. The CDR3 here is CASSQDKTSGQETQYF. In DNA form, the CDR3 reads TGTGCCAGCAGCCAAGATAAGACTAGCGGTCAAGAGACCCAGTACTTC.

V is TRBV28 and J is TRBJ1-3; 11 positions match TRBD1. Germline V gives CDR1 MDHEN, CDR2 SYDVKM. The CDR3 has 15 amino acids. Unmatched junction bases numbered 3, after V lost 8 bases and J lost 0 bases. The DNA for the CDR3 is TGTGCCAGCCAAGGGACAGGGGGCTCTGGAAACACCATATATTTT. Translating it yields CASQGTGGSGNTIYF.

The chain recombines TRBV15 with TRBJ1-3, with D unresolved. Trimming removed 3 bases at V and 0 bases at J, with 6 bases between. This CDR3 comprises 14 residues. CDR1 and CDR2 from the germline V gene are LNHNV and YYDKDF (reference sequence). The CDR3 DNA reads as TGTGCCACCAGCAGGGGCGCCTCTGGAAACACCATATATTTT. It translates to CATSRGASGNTIYF.

The chain carries TRBV7-9 and TRBJ2-7; D not resolved. The germline V and J ends were trimmed by 5 bases and 5 bases, with 10 bases remaining between them. CDR3 length equals 12 residues. In germline, CDR1 is SEHNR, CDR2 FQNEAQ (reference sequence). The CDR3 DNA sequence: TGTGCCAGCAGCCAGCTGTCGAACGAGCAGTACTTC. Translated: CASSQLSNEQYF.